This T cell receptor (beta chain) emerged from a study of blood T cell repertoires in COVID-19. Study information: The United States, Italy and Spain supplied acute and convalescent COVID-19 samples.

As handled by the study authors: Estimation of nucleated cell counts was performed using reference gene primer amplification. Data came from immunoSEQ multiplex PCR; TCRdb stores just in-frame clones and leaves some out. V and J calls and clone size are those listed in that table; D and trimming were worked out from the DNA. The sample consists of tens of thousands of clones, 65% to 85% of them appearing once. This clone was detected a few times. The V and J ends lost 7 bases and 7 bases, in that order; junction bases with no gene match: 7. The germline V gene has CDR1 SNHLY and CDR2 FYNNEI. The CDR3 has 14 residues.

The genes are TRBV2 and TRBJ1-6; 7 nucleotides agree with TRBD1. The sequence came from a human donor in a cohort sampled during active COVID-19. Specimen: peripheral blood. The CDR3: CASKMGQNNSPLHF. The CDR3 DNA sequence: TGTGCCAGCAAGATGGGACAGAACAATTCACCCCTCCACTTT. The full variable domain, rest sourced from reference TRBV2 and TRBJ1-6, is EPEVTQTPSHQVTQMGQEVILRCVPISNHLYFYWYRQILGQKVEFLVSFYNNEISEKSEIFDDQFSVERPDGSNFTLKIRSTKLEDSAMYFCASKMGQNNSPLHFGNGTRLTVT.